This T cell receptor beta chain was retrieved from a study of cytomegalovirus exposure and HLA in healthy donors. The PCR ran on 60 Vbeta and 13 Jbeta primers. Sequenced by immunoSEQ multiplex PCR; TCRdb stores in-frame clones only, minus some. The table shows about 140,000 clones, with about 61% occurring only once. The CDR3 is 15 amino acids. The V and J ends lost 4 bases and 5 bases, in that order; junction bases with no gene match: 6. CDR1 is SGHTA and CDR2 is FQGTGA in the germline V gene. The chain carries TRBV7-3 and TRBJ2-1, with 9 bases lining up with TRBD2. The material sequenced was PBMCs. This TCR derives from a male donor in good health and CMV-seronegative. The CDR3 DNA follows: TGTGCCAGCAGCTCGGGACTAGCAGGGCACAATGAGCAGTTCTTC. Translated: CASSSGLAGHNEQFF.